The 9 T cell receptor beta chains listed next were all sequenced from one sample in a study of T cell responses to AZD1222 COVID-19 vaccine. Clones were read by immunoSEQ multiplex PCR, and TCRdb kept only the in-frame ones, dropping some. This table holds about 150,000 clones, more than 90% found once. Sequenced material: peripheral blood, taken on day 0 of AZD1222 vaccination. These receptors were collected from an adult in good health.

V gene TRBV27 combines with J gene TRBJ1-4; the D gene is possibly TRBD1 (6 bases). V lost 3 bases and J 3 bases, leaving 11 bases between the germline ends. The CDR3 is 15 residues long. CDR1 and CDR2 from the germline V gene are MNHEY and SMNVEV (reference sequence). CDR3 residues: CASSFYRVSNEKLFF. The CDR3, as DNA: TGTGCCAGCAGTTTCTACAGGGTTTCTAATGAAAAACTGTTTTTT.

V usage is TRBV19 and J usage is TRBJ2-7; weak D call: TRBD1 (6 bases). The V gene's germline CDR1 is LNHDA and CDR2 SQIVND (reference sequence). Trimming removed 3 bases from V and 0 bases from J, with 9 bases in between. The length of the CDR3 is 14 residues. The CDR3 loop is CASSIRDNSYEQYF. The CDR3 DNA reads TGTGCCAGTAGTATCCGGGACAACTCCTACGAGCAGTACTTC.

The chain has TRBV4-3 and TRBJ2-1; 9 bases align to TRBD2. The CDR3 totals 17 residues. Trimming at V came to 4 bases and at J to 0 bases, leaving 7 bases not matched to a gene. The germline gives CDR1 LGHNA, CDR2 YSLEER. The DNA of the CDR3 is TGCGCCAGCAGCCTTCTAGCGGGGATGGACTCCTACAATGAGCAGTTCTTC. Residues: CASSLLAGMDSYNEQFF.

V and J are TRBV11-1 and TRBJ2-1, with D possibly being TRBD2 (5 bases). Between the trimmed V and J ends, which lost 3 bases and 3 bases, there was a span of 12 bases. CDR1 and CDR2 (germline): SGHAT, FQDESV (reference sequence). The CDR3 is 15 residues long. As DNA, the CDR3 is TGTGCCAGCAGCTTCGGAGGACTCATCTACAATGAGCAGTTCTTC. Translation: CASSFGGLIYNEQFF.

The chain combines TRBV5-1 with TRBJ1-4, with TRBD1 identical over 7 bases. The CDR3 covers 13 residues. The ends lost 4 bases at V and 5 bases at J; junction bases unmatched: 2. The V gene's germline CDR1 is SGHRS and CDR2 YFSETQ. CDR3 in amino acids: CASSRGQNEKLFF. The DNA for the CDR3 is TGCGCCAGCAGCCGGGGACAGAATGAAAAACTGTTTTTT.

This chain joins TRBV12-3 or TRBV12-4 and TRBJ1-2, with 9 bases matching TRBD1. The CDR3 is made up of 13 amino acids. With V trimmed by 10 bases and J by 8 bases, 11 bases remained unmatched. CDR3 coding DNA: TGTGCCACCCGGGACAGGGAGCCAGGAGGCTACACCTTC. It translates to CATRDREPGGYTF.

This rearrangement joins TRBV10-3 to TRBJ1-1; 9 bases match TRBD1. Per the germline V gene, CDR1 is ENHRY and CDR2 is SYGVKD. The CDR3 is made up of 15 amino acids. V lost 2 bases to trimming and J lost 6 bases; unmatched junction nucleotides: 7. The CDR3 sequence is CAISEPGQGISEAFF. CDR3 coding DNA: TGTGCCATCAGTGAGCCGGGACAGGGTATCTCTGAAGCTTTCTTT.

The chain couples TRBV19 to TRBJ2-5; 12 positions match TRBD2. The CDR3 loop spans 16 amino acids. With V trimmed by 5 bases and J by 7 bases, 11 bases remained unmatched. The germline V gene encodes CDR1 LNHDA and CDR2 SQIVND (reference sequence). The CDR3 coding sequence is TGTGCCAGTAGTCCCGGACTAGCGGGACACAAGGGGACCCAGTACTTC. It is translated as CASSPGLAGHKGTQYF.

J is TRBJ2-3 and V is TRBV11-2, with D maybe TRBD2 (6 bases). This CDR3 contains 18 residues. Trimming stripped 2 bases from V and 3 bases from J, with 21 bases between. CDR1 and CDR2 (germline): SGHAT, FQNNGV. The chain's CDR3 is CASSLTGLLAGDTDTQYF. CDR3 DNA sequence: TGTGCCAGCAGCTTAACGGGACTCCTGGCCGGGGATACAGATACGCAGTATTTT.